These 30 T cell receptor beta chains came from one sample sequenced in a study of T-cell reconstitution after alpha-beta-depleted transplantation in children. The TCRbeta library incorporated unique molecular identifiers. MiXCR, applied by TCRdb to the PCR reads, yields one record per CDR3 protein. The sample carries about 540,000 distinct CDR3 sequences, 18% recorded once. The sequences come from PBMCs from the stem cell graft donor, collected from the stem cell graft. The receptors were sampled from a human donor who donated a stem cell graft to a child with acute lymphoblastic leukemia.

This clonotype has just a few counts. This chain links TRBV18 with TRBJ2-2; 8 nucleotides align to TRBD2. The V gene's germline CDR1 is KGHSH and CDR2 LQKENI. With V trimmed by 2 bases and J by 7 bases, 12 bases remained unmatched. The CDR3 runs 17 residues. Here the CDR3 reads CASSPSYSGSIGGELFF. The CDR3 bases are TGTGCCAGCTCACCATCCTACAGCGGGAGTATCGGCGGGGAGCTGTTTTTT.

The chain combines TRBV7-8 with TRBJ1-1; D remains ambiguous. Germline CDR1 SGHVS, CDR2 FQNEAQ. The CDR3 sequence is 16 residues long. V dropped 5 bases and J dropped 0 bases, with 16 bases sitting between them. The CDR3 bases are TGTGCCAGCAGCCCAATCAGCGGCCTTATGAACACTGAAGCTTTCTTT. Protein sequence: CASSPISGLMNTEAFF.

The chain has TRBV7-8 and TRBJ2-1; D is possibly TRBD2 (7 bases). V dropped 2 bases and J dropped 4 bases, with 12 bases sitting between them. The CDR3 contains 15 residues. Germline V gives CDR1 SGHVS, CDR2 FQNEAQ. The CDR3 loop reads CASSLRGGGYNEQFF. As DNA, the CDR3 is TGTGCCAGCAGCTTAAGAGGGGGAGGGTACAATGAGCAGTTCTTC.

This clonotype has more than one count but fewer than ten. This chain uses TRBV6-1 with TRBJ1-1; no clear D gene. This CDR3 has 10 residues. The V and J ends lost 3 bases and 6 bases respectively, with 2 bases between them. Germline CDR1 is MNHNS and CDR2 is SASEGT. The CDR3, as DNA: TGTGCCAGCAGTGAGGCTGAAGCTTTCTTT. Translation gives CASSEAEAFF.

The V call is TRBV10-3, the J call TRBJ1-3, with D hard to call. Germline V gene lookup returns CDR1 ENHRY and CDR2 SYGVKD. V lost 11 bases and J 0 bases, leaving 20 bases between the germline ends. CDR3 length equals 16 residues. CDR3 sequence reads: CAAQRGFFRSGNTIYF. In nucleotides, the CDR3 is TGTGCCGCCCAACGAGGTTTCTTTCGCTCTGGAAACACCATATATTTT.

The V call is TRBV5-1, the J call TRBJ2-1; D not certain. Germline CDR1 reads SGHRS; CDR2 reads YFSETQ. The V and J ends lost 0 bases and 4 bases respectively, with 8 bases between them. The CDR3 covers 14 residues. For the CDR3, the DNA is TGCGCCAGCAGCTTGGCGTCTAGATACAATGAGCAGTTCTTC. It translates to CASSLASRYNEQFF.

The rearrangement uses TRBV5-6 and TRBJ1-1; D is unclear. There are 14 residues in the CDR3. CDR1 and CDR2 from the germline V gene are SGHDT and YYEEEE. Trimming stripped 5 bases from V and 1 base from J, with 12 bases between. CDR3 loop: CASRAATGNTEAFF. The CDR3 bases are TGTGCCAGCAGGGCCGCGACCGGGAACACTGAAGCTTTCTTT. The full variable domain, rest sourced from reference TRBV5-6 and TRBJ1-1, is DAGVTQSPTHLIKTRGQQVTLRCSPKSGHDTVSWYQQALGQGPQFIFQYYEEEERQRGNFPDRFSGHQFPNYSSELNVNALLLGDSALYLCASRAATGNTEAFFGQGTRLTVV.

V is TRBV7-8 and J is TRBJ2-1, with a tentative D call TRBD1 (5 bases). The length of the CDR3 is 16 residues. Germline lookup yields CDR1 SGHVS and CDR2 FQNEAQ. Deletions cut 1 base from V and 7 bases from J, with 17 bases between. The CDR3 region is CASSLGAGNGWNEQFF. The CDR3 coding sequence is TGTGCCAGCAGCTTAGGGGCAGGGAATGGGTGGAATGAGCAGTTCTTC.

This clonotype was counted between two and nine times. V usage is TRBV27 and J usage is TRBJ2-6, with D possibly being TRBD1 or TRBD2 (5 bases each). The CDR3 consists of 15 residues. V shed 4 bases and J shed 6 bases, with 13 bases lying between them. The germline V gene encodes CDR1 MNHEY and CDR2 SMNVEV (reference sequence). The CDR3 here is CASSSGAGKANVLTF. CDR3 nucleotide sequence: TGTGCCAGCAGTTCCGGGGCCGGTAAGGCCAACGTCCTGACTTTC.

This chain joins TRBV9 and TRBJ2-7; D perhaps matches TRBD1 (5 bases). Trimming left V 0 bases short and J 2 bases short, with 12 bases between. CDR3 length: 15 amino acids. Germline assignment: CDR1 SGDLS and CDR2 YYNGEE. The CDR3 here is CASSVDPGWTYEQYF. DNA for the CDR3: TGTGCCAGCAGCGTAGACCCAGGGTGGACCTACGAGCAGTACTTC.

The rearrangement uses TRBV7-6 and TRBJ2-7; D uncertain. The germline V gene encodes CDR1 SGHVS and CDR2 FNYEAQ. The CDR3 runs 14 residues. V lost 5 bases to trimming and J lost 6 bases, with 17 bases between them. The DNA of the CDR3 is TGTGCCAGCAGCCCTGTCCCGAGTTTCTCCGAGCAGTACTTC. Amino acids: CASSPVPSFSEQYF.

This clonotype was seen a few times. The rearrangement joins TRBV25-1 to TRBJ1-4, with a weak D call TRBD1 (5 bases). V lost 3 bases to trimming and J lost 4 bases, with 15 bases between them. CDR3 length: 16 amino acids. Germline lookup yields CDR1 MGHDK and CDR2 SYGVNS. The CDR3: CASSEGGTYDNEKLFF. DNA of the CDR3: TGTGCCAGCAGTGAGGGGGGAACCTACGATAATGAAAAACTGTTTTTT.

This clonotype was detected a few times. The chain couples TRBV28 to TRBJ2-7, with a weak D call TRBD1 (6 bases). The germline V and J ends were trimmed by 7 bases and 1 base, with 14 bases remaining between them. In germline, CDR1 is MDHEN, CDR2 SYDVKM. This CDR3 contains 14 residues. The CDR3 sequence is CASNPGTKSYEQYF. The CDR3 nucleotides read TGTGCCAGCAATCCCGGGACAAAGTCCTACGAGCAGTACTTC.

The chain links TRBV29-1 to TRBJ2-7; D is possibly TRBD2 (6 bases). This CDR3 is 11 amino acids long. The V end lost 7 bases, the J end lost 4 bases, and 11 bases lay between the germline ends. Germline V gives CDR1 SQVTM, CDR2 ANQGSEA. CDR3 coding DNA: TGCAGCGCCGGGAGAACGTACGAGCAGTACTTC. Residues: CSAGRTYEQYF.

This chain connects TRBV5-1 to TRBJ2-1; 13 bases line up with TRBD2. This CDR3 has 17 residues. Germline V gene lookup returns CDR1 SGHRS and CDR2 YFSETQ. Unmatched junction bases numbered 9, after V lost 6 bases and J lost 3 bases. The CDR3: CASNGQGTSGNYNEQFF. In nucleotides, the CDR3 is TGCGCCAGCAACGGGCAGGGGACTAGCGGGAACTACAATGAGCAGTTCTTC. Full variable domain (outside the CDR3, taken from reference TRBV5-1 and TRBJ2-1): KAGVTQTPRYLIKTRGQQVTLSCSPISGHRSVSWYQQTPGQGLQFLFEYFSETQRNKGNFPGRFSGRQFSNSRSEMNVSTLELGDSALYLCASNGQGTSGNYNEQFFGPGTRLTVL.

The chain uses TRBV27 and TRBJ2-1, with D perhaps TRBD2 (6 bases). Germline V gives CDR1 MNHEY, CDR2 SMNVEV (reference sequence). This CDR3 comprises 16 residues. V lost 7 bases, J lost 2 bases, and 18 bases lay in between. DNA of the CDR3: TGTGCCAGCACCAACGTTGGCGGGATCCCCTACAATGAGCAGTTCTTC. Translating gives CASTNVGGIPYNEQFF.

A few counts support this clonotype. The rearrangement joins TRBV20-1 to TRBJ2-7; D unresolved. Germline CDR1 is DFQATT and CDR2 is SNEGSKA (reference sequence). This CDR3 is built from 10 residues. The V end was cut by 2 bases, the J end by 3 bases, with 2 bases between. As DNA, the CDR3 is TGCAGTGCTAGACTCTACGAGCAGTACTTC. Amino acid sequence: CSARLYEQYF.

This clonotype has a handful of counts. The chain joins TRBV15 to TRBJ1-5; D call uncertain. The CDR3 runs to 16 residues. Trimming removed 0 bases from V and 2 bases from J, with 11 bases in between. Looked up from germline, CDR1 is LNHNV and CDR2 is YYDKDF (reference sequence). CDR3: CATSRDLEVGNQPQHF. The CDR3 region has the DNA TGTGCCACCAGCAGAGATCTCGAGGTGGGCAATCAGCCCCAGCATTTT.

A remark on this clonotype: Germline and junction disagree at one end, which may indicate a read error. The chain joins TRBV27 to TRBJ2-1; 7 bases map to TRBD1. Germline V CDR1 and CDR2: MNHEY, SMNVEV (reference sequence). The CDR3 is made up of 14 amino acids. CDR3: CARSWDSSYNEQFF. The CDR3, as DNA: TGTGCCCGCAGTTGGGACAGCTCCTACAATGAGCAGTTCTTC.

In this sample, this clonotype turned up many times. The CDR3 loop reads CASSLHGSSYNEQFF. CDR3 nucleotides: TGTGCCAGCAGTTTACACGGAAGCTCCTACAATGAGCAGTTCTTC. This chain joins TRBV12-3 or TRBV12-4 and TRBJ2-1, with D hard to call. There are 15 residues in the CDR3. Trimming removed 2 bases at V and 0 bases at J, with 8 bases between.

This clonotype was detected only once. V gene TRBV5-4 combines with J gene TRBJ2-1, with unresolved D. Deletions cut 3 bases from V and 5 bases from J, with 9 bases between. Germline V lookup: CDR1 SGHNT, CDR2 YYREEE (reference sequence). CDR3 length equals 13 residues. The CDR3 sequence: CASSSMADNEQFF. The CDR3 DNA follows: TGTGCCAGCAGCTCAATGGCCGACAATGAGCAGTTCTTC. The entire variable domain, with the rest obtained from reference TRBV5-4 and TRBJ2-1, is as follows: ETGVTQSPTHLIKTRGQQVTLRCSSQSGHNTVSWYQQALGQGPQFIFQYYREEENGRGNFPPRFSGLQFPNYSSELNVNALELDDSALYLCASSSMADNEQFFGPGTRLTVL.

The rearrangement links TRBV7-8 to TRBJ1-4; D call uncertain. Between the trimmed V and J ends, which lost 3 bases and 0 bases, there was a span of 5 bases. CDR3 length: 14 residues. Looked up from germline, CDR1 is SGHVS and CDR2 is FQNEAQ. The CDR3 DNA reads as TGTGCCAGCAGCTTTCAGGCAACTAATGAAAAACTGTTTTTT. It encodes CASSFQATNEKLFF.

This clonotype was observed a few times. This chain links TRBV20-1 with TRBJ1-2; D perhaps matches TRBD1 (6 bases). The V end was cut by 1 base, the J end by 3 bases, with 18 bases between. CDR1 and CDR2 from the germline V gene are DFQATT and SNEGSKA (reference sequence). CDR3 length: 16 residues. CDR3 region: CSARGGVQGPHYGYTF. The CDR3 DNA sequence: TGCAGTGCTAGAGGGGGGGTGCAGGGGCCACACTATGGCTACACCTTC.

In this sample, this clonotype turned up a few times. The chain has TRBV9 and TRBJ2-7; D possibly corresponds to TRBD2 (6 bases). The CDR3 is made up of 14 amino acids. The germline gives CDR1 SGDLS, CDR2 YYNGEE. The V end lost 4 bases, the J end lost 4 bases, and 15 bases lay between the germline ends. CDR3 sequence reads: CASSTRDFPYEQYF. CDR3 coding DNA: TGTGCCAGCAGCACCCGGGACTTTCCATACGAGCAGTACTTC.

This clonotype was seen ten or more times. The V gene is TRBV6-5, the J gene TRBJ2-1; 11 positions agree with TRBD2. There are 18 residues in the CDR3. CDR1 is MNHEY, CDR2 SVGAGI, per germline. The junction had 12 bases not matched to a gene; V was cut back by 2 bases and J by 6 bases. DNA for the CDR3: TGTGCCAGCAGTTACACCACCCAAGGGCTAGCGGGAGGCAATGAGCAGTTCTTC. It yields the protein CASSYTTQGLAGGNEQFF.

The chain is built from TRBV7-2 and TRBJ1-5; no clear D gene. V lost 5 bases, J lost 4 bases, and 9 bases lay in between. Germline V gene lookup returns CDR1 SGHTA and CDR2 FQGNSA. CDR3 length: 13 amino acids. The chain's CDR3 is CASSTRWNQPQHF. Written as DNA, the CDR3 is TGTGCCAGCAGCACCCGGTGGAATCAGCCCCAGCATTTT.

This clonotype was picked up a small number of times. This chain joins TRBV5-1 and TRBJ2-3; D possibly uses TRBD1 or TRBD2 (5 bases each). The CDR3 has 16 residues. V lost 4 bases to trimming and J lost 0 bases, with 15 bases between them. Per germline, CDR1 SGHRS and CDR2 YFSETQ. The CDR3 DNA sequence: TGCGCCAGCAGCACGAGGGGACCCGTTAGCACAGATACGCAGTATTTT. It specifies CASSTRGPVSTDTQYF. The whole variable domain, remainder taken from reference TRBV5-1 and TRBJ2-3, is KAGVTQTPRYLIKTRGQQVTLSCSPISGHRSVSWYQQTPGQGLQFLFEYFSETQRNKGNFPGRFSGRQFSNSRSEMNVSTLELGDSALYLCASSTRGPVSTDTQYFGPGTRLTVL.

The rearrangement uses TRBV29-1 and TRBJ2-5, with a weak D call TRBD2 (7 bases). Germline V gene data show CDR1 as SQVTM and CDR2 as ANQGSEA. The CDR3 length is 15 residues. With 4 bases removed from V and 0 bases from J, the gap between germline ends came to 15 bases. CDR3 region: CSVVGRGGNQETQYF. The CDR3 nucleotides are TGCAGCGTTGTAGGCAGGGGAGGGAACCAAGAGACCCAGTACTTC.

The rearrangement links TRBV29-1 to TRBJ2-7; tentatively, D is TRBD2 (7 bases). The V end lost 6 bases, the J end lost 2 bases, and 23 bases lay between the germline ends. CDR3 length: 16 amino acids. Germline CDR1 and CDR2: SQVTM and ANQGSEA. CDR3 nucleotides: TGCAGCGTCAACCCATCGGGGGCGGGAGACACCTACGAGCAGTACTTC. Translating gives CSVNPSGAGDTYEQYF.

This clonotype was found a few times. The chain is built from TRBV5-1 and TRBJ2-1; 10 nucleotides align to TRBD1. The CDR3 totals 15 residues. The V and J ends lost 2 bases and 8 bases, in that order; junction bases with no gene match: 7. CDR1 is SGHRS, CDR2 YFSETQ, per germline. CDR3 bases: TGCGCCAGCAGCTTTACGGACAGGGGGTATTATGAGCAGTTCTTC. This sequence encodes CASSFTDRGYYEQFF.